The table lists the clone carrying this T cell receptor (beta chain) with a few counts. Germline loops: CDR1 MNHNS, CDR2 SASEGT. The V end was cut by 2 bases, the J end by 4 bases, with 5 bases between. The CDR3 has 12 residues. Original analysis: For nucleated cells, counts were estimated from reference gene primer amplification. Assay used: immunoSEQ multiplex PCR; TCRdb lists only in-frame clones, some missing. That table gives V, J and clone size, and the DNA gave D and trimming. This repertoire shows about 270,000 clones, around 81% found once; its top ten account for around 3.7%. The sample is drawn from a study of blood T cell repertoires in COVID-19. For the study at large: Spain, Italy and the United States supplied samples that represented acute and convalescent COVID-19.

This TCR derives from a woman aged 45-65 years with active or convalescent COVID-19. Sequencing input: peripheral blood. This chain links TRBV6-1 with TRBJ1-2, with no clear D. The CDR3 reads CASSERLYGYTF. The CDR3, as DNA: TGTGCCAGCAGTGAAAGACTCTATGGCTACACCTTC.